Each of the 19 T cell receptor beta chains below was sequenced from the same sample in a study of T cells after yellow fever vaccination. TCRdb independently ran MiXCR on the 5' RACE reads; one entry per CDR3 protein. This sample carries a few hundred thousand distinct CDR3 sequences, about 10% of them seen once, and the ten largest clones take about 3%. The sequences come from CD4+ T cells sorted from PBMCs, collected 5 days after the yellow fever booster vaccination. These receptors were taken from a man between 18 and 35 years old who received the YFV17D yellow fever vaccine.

The CDR3 sequence: CASTRQIMNTEAFF. CDR3 nucleotide sequence: TGTGCCAGCACAAGACAGATCATGAACACTGAAGCTTTCTTT. The gene calls are TRBV3-1 and TRBJ1-1; possible D gene TRBD1, 5 bases. The germline V and J ends were trimmed by 7 bases and 0 bases, with 12 bases remaining between them. Per germline, CDR1 LGHDT and CDR2 YNNKEL (reference sequence). CDR3 length: 14 residues.

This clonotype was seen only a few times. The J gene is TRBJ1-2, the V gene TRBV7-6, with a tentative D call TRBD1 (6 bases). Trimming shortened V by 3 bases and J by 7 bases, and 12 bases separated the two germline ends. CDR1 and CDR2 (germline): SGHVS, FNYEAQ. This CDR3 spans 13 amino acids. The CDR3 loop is CASSFRGATGYTF. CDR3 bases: TGTGCCAGCAGCTTCCGGGGGGCGACTGGCTACACCTTC.

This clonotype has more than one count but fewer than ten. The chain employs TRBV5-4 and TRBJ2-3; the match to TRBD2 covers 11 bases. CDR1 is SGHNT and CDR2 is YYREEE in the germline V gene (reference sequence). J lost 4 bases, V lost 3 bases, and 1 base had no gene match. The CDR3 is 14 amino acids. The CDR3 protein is CASSWGLAADTQYF. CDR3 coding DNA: TGTGCCAGCAGCTGGGGACTAGCGGCAGATACGCAGTATTTT.

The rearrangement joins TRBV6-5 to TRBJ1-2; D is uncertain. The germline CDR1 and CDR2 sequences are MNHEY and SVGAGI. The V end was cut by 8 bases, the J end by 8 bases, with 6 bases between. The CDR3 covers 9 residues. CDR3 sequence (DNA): TGTGCCAGCCTTAGGGGCTACACCTTC. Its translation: CASLRGYTF.

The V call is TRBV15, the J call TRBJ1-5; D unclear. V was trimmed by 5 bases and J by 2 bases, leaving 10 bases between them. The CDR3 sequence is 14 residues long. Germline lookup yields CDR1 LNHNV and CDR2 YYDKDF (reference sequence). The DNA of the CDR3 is TGTGCCACCAGCGGGGATCGGGGCAATCAGCCCCAGCATTTT. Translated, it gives CATSGDRGNQPQHF.

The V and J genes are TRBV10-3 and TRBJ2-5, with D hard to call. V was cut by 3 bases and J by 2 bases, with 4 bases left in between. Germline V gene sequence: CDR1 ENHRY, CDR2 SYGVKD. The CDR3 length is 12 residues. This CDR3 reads CAISEFQETQYF. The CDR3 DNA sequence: TGTGCCATCAGTGAATTTCAAGAGACCCAGTACTTC.

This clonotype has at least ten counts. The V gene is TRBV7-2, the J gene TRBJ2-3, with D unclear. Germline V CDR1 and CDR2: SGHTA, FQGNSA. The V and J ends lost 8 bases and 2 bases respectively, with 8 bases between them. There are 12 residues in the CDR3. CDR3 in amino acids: CASGRFTDTQYF. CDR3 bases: TGTGCCAGCGGCAGGTTCACAGATACGCAGTATTTT. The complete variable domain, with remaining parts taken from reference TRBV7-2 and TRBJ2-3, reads GAGVSQSPSNKVTEKGKDVELRCDPISGHTALYWYRQSLGQGLEFLIYFQGNSAPDKSGLPSDRFSAERTGGSVSTLTIQRTQQEDSAVYLCASGRFTDTQYFGPGTRLTVL.

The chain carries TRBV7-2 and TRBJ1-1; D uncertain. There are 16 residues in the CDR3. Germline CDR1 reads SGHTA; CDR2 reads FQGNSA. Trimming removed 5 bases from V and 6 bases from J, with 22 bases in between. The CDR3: CASSPPSKRVLAEAFF. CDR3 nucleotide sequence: TGTGCCAGCAGCCCGCCCTCTAAACGGGTTTTGGCTGAAGCTTTCTTT.

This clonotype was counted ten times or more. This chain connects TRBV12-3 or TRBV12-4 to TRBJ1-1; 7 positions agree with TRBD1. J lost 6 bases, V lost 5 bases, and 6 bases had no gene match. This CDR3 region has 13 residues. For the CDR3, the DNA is TGTGCCAGCAGTCGAATCAGGGGGGCTGAAGCTTTCTTT. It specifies CASSRIRGAEAFF.

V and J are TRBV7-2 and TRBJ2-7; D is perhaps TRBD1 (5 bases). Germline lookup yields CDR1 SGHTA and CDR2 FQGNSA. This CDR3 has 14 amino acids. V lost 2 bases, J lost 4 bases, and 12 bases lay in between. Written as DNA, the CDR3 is TGTGCCAGCAGCTTATCGGCAGGGCCGTACGAGCAGTACGTC. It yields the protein CASSLSAGPYEQYV.

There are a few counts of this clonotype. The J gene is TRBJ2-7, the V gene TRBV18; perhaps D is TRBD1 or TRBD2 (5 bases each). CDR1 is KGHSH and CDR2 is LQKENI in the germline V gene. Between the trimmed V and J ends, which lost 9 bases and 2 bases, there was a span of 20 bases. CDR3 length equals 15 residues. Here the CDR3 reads CASRGPQQSTYEQYV. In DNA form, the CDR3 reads TGTGCCAGTCGGGGCCCGCAGCAGAGTACCTACGAGCAGTACGTC.

CDR3 sequence reads: CASSDGGRGPQHF. CDR3 nucleotide sequence: TGTGCCAGCAGTGACGGGGGGCGAGGGCCCCAGCATTTT. V gene TRBV6-1 combines with J gene TRBJ1-5; D possibly corresponds to TRBD1 (6 bases). Trimming took off 3 bases at V and 9 bases at J, with 12 bases between the two ends. The CDR3 is 13 residues long. The germline V gene has CDR1 MNHNS and CDR2 SASEGT.

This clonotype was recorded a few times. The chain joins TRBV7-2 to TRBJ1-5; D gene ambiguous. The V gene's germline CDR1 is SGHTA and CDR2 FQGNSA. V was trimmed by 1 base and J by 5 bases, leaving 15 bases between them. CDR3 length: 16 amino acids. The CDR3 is CASSLGGGSNHQPQHF. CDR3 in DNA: TGTGCCAGCAGCTTAGGAGGAGGTAGCAATCATCAGCCCCAGCATTTT.

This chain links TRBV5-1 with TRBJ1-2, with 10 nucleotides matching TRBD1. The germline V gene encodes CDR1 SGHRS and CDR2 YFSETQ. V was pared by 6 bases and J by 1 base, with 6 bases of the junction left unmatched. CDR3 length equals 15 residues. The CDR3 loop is CASKEGTGDNYGYTF. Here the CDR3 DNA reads TGCGCCAGCAAGGAAGGGACAGGGGATAACTATGGCTACACCTTC.

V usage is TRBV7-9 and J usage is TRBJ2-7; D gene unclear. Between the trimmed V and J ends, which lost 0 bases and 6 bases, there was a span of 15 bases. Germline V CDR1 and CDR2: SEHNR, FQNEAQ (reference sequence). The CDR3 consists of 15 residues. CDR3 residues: CASSLALRHAGEQYV. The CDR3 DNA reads TGTGCCAGCAGCTTAGCCCTAAGGCATGCTGGCGAGCAGTACGTC.

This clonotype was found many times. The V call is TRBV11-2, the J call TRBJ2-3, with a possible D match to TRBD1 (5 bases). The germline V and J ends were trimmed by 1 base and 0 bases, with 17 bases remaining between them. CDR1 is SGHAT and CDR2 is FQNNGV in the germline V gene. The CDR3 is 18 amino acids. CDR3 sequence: CASSLVQGMGLSTDTQYF. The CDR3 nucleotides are TGTGCCAGCAGCTTAGTCCAGGGAATGGGCCTAAGCACAGATACGCAGTATTTT.

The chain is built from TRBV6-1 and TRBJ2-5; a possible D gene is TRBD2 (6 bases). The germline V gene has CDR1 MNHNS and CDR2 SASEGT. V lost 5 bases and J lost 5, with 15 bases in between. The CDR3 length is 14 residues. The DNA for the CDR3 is TGTGCCAGCAGTCTCCGGGACTTATGGGAGACCCAGTACTTC. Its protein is CASSLRDLWETQYF.

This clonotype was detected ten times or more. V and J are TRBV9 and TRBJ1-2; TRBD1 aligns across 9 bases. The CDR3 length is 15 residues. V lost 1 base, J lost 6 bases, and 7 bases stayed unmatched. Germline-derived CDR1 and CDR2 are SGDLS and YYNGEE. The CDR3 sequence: CASSVTQGARDGYTF. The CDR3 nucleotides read TGTGCCAGCAGCGTAACACAGGGGGCGCGGGATGGCTACACCTTC.

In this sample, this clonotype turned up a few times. In DNA, the CDR3 is TGCGCCAGCAGCTTGGCTGGGGGAAGGTTTTCGGCCCAAGGGACGCAGTATTTT. Translating it yields CASSLAGGRFSAQGTQYF. The rearrangement links TRBV5-1 to TRBJ2-3; D is perhaps TRBD1 or TRBD2 (5 bases each). Trimming shortened V by 0 bases and J by 9 bases, and 26 bases separated the two germline ends. Germline V CDR1 and CDR2: SGHRS, YFSETQ. This CDR3 contains 18 residues.